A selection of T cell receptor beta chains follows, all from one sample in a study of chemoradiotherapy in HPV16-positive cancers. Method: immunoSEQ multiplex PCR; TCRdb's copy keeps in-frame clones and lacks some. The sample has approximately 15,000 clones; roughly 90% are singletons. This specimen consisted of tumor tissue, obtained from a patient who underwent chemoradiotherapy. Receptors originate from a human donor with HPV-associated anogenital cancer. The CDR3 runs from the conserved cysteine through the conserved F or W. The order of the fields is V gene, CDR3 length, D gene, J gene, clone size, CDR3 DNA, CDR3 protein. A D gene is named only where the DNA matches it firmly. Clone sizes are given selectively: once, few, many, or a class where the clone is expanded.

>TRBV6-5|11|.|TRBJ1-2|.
TGTGCCAGCAGTCGACTAGGGGTTTACACCTTC
CASSRLGVYTF
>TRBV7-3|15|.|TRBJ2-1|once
TGTGCCAGCAGCTTAGGGGCGGGTGGGGTCAATGAGCAGTTCTTC
CASSLGAGGVNEQFF
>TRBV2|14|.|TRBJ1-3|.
TGTGCCAGCAGAATACAGGACTCTGGAAACACCATATATTTT
CASRIQDSGNTIYF
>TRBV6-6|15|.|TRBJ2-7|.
TGTGCCAGCAGCGCTATGGCCGGGCAACTAGACGAGCAGTACTTC
CASSAMAGQLDEQYF
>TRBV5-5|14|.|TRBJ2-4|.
TGTGCCAGCAGCTTAGGAGGGACGGGACACATTCAGTACTTC
CASSLGGTGHIQYF
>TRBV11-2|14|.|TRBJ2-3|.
TGTGCCAGCAGCTTAGATCAGGGCGGTGATACGCAGTATTTT
CASSLDQGGDTQYF
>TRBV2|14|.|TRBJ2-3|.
TGTGCCAGCAGTGGCATGAGGGTCACAGATACGCAGTATTTT
CASSGMRVTDTQYF
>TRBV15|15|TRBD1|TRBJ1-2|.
TGTGCCACCACCCCTAGAGCCGACAGGGCCTATGGCTACACCTTC
CATTPRADRAYGYTF
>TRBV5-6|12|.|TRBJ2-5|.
TGTGCCAGCAGCGGCTACGTGGAGACCCAGTACTTC
CASSGYVETQYF
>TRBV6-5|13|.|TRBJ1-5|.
TGTGCCAGCAGTTACTCTCGAAATCAGCCCCAGCATTTT
CASSYSRNQPQHF
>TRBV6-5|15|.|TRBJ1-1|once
TGTGCCAGCAGTTACTTCTCAGGGGTTGGCACTGAAGCTTTCTTT
CASSYFSGVGTEAFF
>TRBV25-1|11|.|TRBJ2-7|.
TGTGCCACCGCTGCCTTGGACGAGCAGTACTTC
CATAALDEQYF
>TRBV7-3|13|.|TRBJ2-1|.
TGTGCCAGCAGCTTAGCCCCCAGGGATGAGCAGTTCTTC
CASSLAPRDEQFF
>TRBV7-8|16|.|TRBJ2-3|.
TGTGCCAGCAGCTTACCCCGAGCGGCTAGCACAGATACGCAGTATTTT
CASSLPRAASTDTQYF
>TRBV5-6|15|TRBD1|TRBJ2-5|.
TGTGCCAGCAGCCCCAGGACAGGGGATGTGGTGACCCAGTACTTC
CASSPRTGDVVTQYF
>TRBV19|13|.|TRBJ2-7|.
TGTGCCAGTAGTATATCCGGAGATGTAGGGCAGTACTTC
CASSISGDVGQYF
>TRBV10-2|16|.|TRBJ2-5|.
TGCGCCAGCAGTGACTTAGGGACCCTTATAGAGGAGACCCAGTACTTC
CASSDLGTLIEETQYF
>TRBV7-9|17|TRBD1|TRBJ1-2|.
TGTGCCAGCAGCCTCCCAGAAGGGACAGGGGGCTCCTATGGCTACACCTTC
CASSLPEGTGGSYGYTF
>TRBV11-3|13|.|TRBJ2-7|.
TGTGCCAGCGGCCGGGACCGGGTCGGCGAGCAGTACTTC
CASGRDRVGEQYF
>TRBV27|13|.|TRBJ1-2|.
TGTGCCAGCAGACATCCGGACAGTTTCATCTACACCTTC
CASRHPDSFIYTF
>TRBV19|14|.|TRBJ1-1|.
TGTGCCAGTACCCCTTCGTATCGGAACACTGAAGCTTTCTTT
CASTPSYRNTEAFF
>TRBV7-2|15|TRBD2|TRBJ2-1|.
TGTGCCAGCAGCTTAGACGGGACTAGCGCTAATGAGCAGTTCTTC
CASSLDGTSANEQFF
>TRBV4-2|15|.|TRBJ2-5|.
TGTGCCAGCAGCCTCAACTTAGGGGGAACGAAAACCCAGTACTTC
CASSLNLGGTKTQYF
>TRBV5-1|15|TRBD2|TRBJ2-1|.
TGCGCCAGCAGCTTAGGACTAGCGGGAGACAATGAGCAGTTCTTC
CASSLGLAGDNEQFF
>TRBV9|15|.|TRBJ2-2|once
TGTGCCAGCAGCGCCTCCGGGGGTAGTCCCGGGGAGCTGTTTTTT
CASSASGGSPGELFF
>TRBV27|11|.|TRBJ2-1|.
TGTGCCAGCAGAACTACTCGGCAGCAGTTCTTC
CASRTTRQQFF
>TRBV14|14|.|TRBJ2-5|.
TGTGCCAGCAGCCAATTAGCCGGCGGGGAGACCCAGTACTTC
CASSQLAGGETQYF
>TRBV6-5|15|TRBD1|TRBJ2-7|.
TGTGCCAGCAGCTACCAGGGGGCGCGTTCCAGCGAGCAGTACTTC
CASSYQGARSSEQYF
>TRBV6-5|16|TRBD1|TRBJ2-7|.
TGTGCCAGCAGTTACTCCTACAGGGGGCAGAAGGGCGAGCAGTACTTC
CASSYSYRGQKGEQYF
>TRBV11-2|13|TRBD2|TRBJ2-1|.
TGTGCCAGATCCGGGACTAGGCACAATGAGCAGTTCTTC
CARSGTRHNEQFF
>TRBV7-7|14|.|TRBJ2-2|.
TGTGCTAGCAGCTCCGACACACTTGGGGGGGAGCTGTTTTTT
CASSSDTLGGELFF
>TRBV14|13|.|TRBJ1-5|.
TGTGCCAGTGCGGGGTCCCAAACGCAGCCCCAGCATTTT
CASAGSQTQPQHF
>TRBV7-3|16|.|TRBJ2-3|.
TGTGCCAGCAGCCTCGGGACTTCCTCCCTCACAGATACGCAGTATTTT
CASSLGTSSLTDTQYF
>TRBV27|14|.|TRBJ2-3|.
TGTGCCAGCAGTACCCTGGAGGGGAGAAATACGCAGTATTTT
CASSTLEGRNTQYF
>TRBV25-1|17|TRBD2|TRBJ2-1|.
TGTGCCAGCAGTACGACTAGCGGGAGGGCCGATTCGAATGAGCAGTTCTTC
CASSTTSGRADSNEQFF
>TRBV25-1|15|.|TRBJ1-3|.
TGTGCCAGCAGTGAATCAGGAACAGCTGGAAACACCATATATTTT
CASSESGTAGNTIYF
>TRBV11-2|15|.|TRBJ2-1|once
TGTGCCAGCAGCTTAGCCGGGGTGACTGACAATGAGCAGTTCTTC
CASSLAGVTDNEQFF
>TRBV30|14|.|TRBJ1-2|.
TGTGCCTGGAGTGCTACGACCGGGACACATGGCTACACCTTC
CAWSATTGTHGYTF
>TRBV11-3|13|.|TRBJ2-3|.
TGTGCCAGCTCACAAGGGGAGGCAGATACGCAGTATTTT
CASSQGEADTQYF
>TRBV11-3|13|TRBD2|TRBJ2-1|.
TGTGCCAGCAGCCGCGGACTAGTCAATGAGCAGTTCTTC
CASSRGLVNEQFF
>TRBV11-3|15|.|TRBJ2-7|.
TGTGCCAGCAGCTTAGATGGGGGGAGTACGTACGAGCAGTACTTC
CASSLDGGSTYEQYF
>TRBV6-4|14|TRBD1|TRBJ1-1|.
TGTGCCAAGGACAGGGATGTTAATTTGACTGAAGCTTTCTTT
CAKDRDVNLTEAFF
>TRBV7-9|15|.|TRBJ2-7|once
TGTGCCAGCAGCTTAGCTATCGGACTGGACTACGAGCAGTACTTC
CASSLAIGLDYEQYF
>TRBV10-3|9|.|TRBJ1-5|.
TGTGCCAACAATCAGCCCCAGCATTTT
CANNQPQHF
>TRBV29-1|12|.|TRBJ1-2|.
TGCAGCGTTATTGACGGAAACTATGGCTACACCTTC
CSVIDGNYGYTF
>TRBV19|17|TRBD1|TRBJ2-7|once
TGTGCCAGTAGCCCCTTCGACGTCTCGGGACAGCACAACGAGCAGTACTTC
CASSPFDVSGQHNEQYF